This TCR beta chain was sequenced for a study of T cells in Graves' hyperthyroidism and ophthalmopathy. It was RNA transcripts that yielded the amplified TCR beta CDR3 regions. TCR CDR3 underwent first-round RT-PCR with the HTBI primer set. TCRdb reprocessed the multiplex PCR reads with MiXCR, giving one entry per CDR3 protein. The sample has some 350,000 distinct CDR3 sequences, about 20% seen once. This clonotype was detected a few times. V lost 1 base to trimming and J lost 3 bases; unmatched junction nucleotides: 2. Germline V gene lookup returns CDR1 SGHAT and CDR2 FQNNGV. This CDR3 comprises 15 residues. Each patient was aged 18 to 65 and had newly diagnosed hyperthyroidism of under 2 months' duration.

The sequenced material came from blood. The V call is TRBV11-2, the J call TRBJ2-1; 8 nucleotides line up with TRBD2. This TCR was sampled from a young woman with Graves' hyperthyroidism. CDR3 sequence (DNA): TGTGCCAGCAGCTTAGGGCGGGGGGTCTACAATGAGCAGTTCTTC. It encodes CASSLGRGVYNEQFF.